What follows are 22 T cell receptor beta chains derived from one specimen sequenced in a study of cytomegalovirus exposure and HLA in healthy donors. PCR amplification relied on 60 Vbeta primers (plus 13 Jbeta primers). Sequencing used immunoSEQ multiplex PCR; TCRdb keeps in-frame clones, though not all of them. The sample carries approximately 190,000 clones, 81% recorded once. Sequences were obtained from PBMCs. These receptors were obtained from a woman between 18 and 29 years old in good health and CMV-seropositive.

The rearrangement uses TRBV10-3 and TRBJ1-4, with TRBD1 as a possible D gene (6 bases). Germline CDR1 is ENHRY and CDR2 is SYGVKD. CDR3 length equals 12 residues. V was cut by 8 bases and J by 7 bases, with 11 bases left in between. As DNA, the CDR3 is TGTGCCATCGGGGGGGGCACTGAAAAACTGTTTTTT. Translating it yields CAIGGGTEKLFF.

The chain combines TRBV5-1 with TRBJ2-3; 7 bases are a match to TRBD2. The trim removed 0 bases at V and 4 bases at J, leaving 5 bases unmatched. CDR3 size: 15 residues. Germline lookup yields CDR1 SGHRS and CDR2 YFSETQ. DNA of the CDR3: TGCGCCAGCAGCTTGGCGGGAGGCCGGGCAGATACGCAGTATTTT. This codes for CASSLAGGRADTQYF.

This rearrangement joins TRBV19 to TRBJ2-4; possible D gene TRBD2, 5 bases. The CDR3 runs to 16 residues. CDR1 and CDR2 (germline): LNHDA, SQIVND (reference sequence). V lost 6 bases, J lost 0 bases, and 15 bases lay in between. The CDR3 loop is CASSLLAGGAKNIQYF. The CDR3 nucleotides read TGTGCCAGTAGCCTCCTAGCTGGAGGAGCCAAAAACATTCAGTACTTC.

The chain joins TRBV27 to TRBJ1-5; D is unclear. Trimming pared 6 bases from V and 3 bases from J, leaving 12 bases between. The CDR3 sequence is 14 residues long. Germline lookup yields CDR1 MNHEY and CDR2 SMNVEV (reference sequence). In DNA form, the CDR3 reads TGTGCCAGCAGCGGGCGGGCAAACAATCAGCCCCAGCATTTT. Its protein product is CASSGRANNQPQHF.

V and J are TRBV30 and TRBJ2-2, with D possibly TRBD1 on 5 matching bases. Germline CDR1 is GTSNPN and CDR2 is SVGIG (reference sequence). This CDR3 is 14 amino acids long. Trimming left V 3 bases short and J 1 base short, with 9 bases between. The CDR3 here is CAWRKGRNTGELFF. Here the CDR3 DNA reads TGTGCCTGGAGAAAGGGGCGGAACACCGGGGAGCTGTTTTTT.

The chain carries TRBV6-6 and TRBJ2-7; 9 bases fit TRBD1. The length of the CDR3 is 15 residues. With V trimmed by 6 bases and J by 4 bases, 10 bases remained unmatched. Germline loops: CDR1 MNHNY, CDR2 SVGAGI (reference sequence). The CDR3 here is CASSYRGTGLYEQYV. Here the CDR3 DNA reads TGTGCCAGCAGCTACCGCGGGACAGGGCTATACGAGCAGTACGTC.

The chain couples TRBV5-1 to TRBJ2-1; TRBD2 matches at 8 bases. The CDR3 extends over 16 amino acids. Trimming removed 2 bases from V and 2 bases from J; junction bases left unmatched: 6. The germline V gene has CDR1 SGHRS and CDR2 YFSETQ. DNA of the CDR3: TGCGCCAGCAGCTTACAGGGACTAGATCCCTACAATGAGCAGTTCTTC. Its translation: CASSLQGLDPYNEQFF. The whole variable domain, remainder taken from reference TRBV5-1 and TRBJ2-1, is KAGVTQTPRYLIKTRGQQVTLSCSPISGHRSVSWYQQTPGQGLQFLFEYFSETQRNKGNFPGRFSGRQFSNSRSEMNVSTLELGDSALYLCASSLQGLDPYNEQFFGPGTRLTVL.

The chain joins TRBV9 to TRBJ2-2, with TRBD2 matching 7 bases. With 0 bases clipped from V and 4 bases from J, the junction kept 3 bases outside the gene matches. Germline CDR1 SGDLS, CDR2 YYNGEE. The CDR3 contains 15 residues. CDR3 loop: CASSVGTSPTGELFF. CDR3 in DNA: TGTGCCAGCAGCGTAGGGACTAGTCCCACCGGGGAGCTGTTTTTT.

This chain uses TRBV19 with TRBJ1-1; a weak D match, TRBD1 (6 bases). Looked up from germline, CDR1 is LNHDA and CDR2 is SQIVND (reference sequence). This CDR3 has 14 amino acids. Trimming took off 3 bases at V and 2 bases at J, with 10 bases between the two ends. CDR3 in DNA: TGTGCCAGTAGTATCGGACAGTATAACACTGAAGCTTTCTTT. Protein sequence: CASSIGQYNTEAFF.

The CDR3 sequence: CAWSGQGGQETQYF. As DNA, the CDR3 is TGTGCCTGGAGCGGACAGGGTGGCCAAGAGACCCAGTACTTC. The chain employs TRBV30 and TRBJ2-5, with TRBD1 matching over 8 bases. CDR1 is GTSNPN and CDR2 is SVGIG in the germline V gene (reference sequence). This CDR3 comprises 14 residues. Trimming cost V 3 bases and J 1 base; bases outside gene matches: 4.

This clone was recorded only once. The genes are TRBV15 and TRBJ1-2; a weak D match, TRBD1 (5 bases). The CDR3 consists of 16 residues. Germline lookup yields CDR1 LNHNV and CDR2 YYDKDF (reference sequence). V was shortened by 5 bases and J by 0 bases, with 16 bases between the two germline ends. The chain's CDR3 is CATSSGRGPTNYGYTF. The CDR3, as DNA: TGTGCCACCAGCTCAGGGAGGGGCCCCACTAACTATGGCTACACCTTC.

This clone appeared once. The chain uses TRBV6-4 and TRBJ2-3; 9 nucleotides line up with TRBD1. The CDR3 covers 15 residues. V shed 10 bases, J shed 0 bases, and the junction held 8 bases outside the gene matches. Germline V gives CDR1 MRHNA, CDR2 SNTAGT. This CDR3 is CATSPGQGSTDTQYF. Here the CDR3 DNA reads TGTGCCACTTCCCCGGGACAGGGTAGCACAGATACGCAGTATTTT.

This clone appeared once. This sequence joins TRBV6-5 and TRBJ1-1; a weak D match, TRBD1 (5 bases). This CDR3 region has 13 residues. Germline values: CDR1 MNHEY, CDR2 SVGAGI. The V gene lost 3 bases and the J gene lost 5 bases, with 10 bases spanning the gap. The CDR3 sequence: CASSYNRQTEAFF. The CDR3 bases are TGTGCCAGCAGTTATAACAGGCAAACTGAAGCTTTCTTT.

The rearrangement joins TRBV6-1 to TRBJ1-2, with a possible D match to TRBD1 (5 bases). V was clipped by 0 bases and J by 7 bases, with 15 bases between them. Per the germline V gene, CDR1 is MNHNS and CDR2 is SASEGT. This CDR3 is built from 15 residues. The CDR3 region is CASSEAGLTSGGYTF. Written as DNA, the CDR3 is TGTGCCAGCAGTGAAGCGGGACTGACGTCTGGTGGCTACACCTTC.

V gene TRBV10-3 combines with J gene TRBJ2-3; TRBD2 matches at 9 bases. The CDR3 contains 15 residues. Germline V lookup: CDR1 ENHRY, CDR2 SYGVKD. V shed 10 bases, J shed 6 bases, and the junction held 14 bases outside the gene matches. The CDR3 loop is CATQGAGGRLDTQYF. In DNA, the CDR3 is TGTGCCACGCAAGGAGCGGGGGGCAGGCTGGATACGCAGTATTTT.

This clone was seen a handful of times. The genes are TRBV6-1 and TRBJ2-5, with 11 bases fitting TRBD2. Germline values: CDR1 MNHNS, CDR2 SASEGT. The CDR3 loop spans 17 amino acids. With V trimmed by 1 base and J by 5 bases, 9 bases remained unmatched. The CDR3 here is CASSEEVSGGALETQYF. CDR3 in DNA: TGTGCCAGCAGTGAAGAGGTTAGCGGGGGGGCCTTGGAGACCCAGTACTTC.

This clone has just one count. J is TRBJ1-4 and V is TRBV30, with D perhaps matching TRBD1 (5 bases). The CDR3 extends over 15 amino acids. CDR1 is GTSNPN and CDR2 is SVGIG in the germline V gene (reference sequence). Trimming cost V 1 base and J 3 bases, with 12 bases left between them. DNA for the CDR3: TGTGCCTGGAGTGGGAGGGGCTCGGCTAATGAAAAACTGTTTTTT. The encoded protein is CAWSGRGSANEKLFF.

This sequence joins TRBV7-9 and TRBJ1-2; a weak D match, TRBD1 (5 bases). The V gene's germline CDR1 is SEHNR and CDR2 FQNEAQ (reference sequence). The CDR3 extends over 14 amino acids. V shed 4 bases and J shed 4 bases, with 13 bases lying between them. CDR3 amino acids: CASSSTGDAYGYTF. The CDR3 DNA reads as TGTGCCAGCAGCTCGACGGGGGATGCCTATGGCTACACCTTC.

The chain is built from TRBV6-1 and TRBJ2-3, with D hard to call. There are 14 residues in the CDR3. Germline V CDR1 and CDR2: MNHNS, SASEGT. V lost 7 bases, J lost 5 bases, and 16 bases lay in between. CDR3 amino acids: CASKFSRSGDTQYF. The DNA for the CDR3 is TGTGCCAGCAAGTTTTCCAGGTCAGGAGATACGCAGTATTTT.

This sequence joins TRBV2 and TRBJ1-1; D unresolved. This CDR3 is built from 9 residues. The germline CDR1 and CDR2 sequences are SNHLY and FYNNEI. Trimming shortened V by 5 bases and J by 10 bases, and 5 bases separated the two germline ends. The CDR3 here is CASSNIAFF. CDR3 in DNA: TGTGCCAGCAGTAATATAGCTTTCTTT.

This chain uses TRBV4-2 with TRBJ2-7; perhaps TRBD1 as D (6 bases). The CDR3 runs 18 residues. In germline, CDR1 is LGHNA, CDR2 YNFKEQ. V gave up 4 bases and J gave up 3 bases, with 25 bases separating them. The CDR3 reads CASSRYDGGEGQIYEQYF. CDR3 bases: TGTGCCAGCAGCCGCTACGATGGGGGAGAAGGACAGATCTACGAGCAGTACTTC.

The V call is TRBV5-1, the J call TRBJ2-3; no reliable D call. Per germline, CDR1 SGHRS and CDR2 YFSETQ. CDR3 size: 14 residues. Trimming shortened V by 4 bases and J by 1 base, and 10 bases separated the two germline ends. The CDR3 nucleotides are TGCGCCAGCAGCCTGGTGGCCCGCACAGATACGCAGTATTTT. Translating gives CASSLVARTDTQYF.